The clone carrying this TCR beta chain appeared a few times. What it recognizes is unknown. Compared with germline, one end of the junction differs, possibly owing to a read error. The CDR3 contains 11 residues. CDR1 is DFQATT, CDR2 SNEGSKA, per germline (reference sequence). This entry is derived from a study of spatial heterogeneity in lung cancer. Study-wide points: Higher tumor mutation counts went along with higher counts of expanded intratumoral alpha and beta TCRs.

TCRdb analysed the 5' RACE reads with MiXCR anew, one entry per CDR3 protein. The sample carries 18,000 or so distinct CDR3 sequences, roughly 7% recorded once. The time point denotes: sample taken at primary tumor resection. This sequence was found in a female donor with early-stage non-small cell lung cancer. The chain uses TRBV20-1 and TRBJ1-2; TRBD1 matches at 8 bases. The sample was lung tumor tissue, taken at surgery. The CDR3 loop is CSATIPGQEYF. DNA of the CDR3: TGCAGTGCTACGATTCCGGGACAGGAATACTTC.